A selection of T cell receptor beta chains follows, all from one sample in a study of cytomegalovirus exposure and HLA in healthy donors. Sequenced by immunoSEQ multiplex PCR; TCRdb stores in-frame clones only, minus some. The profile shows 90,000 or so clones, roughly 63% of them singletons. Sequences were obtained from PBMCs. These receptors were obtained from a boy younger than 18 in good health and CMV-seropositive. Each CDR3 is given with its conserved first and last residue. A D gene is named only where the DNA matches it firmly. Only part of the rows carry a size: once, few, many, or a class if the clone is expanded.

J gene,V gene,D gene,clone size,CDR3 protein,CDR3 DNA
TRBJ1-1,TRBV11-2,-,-,CASAMSAGLNTEAFF,TGTGCCAGCGCCATGAGTGCGGGATTGAACACTGAAGCTTTCTTT
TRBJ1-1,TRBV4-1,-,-,CASSEDSYTEAFF,TGCGCCAGCAGCGAAGACAGTTACACTGAAGCTTTCTTT
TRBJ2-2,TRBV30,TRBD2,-,CAWSRLAGVGELFF,TGTGCCTGGAGTCGTCTAGCGGGGGTTGGGGAGCTGTTTTTT
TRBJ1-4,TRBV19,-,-,CASSIAIENEKLFF,TGTGCCAGTAGTATCGCCATAGAGAATGAAAAACTGTTTTTT
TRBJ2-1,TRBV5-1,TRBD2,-,CASSLTSGTYNEQFF,TGCGCCAGCAGCTTGACTAGCGGGACCTACAATGAGCAGTTCTTC
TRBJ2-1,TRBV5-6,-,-,CASSLFQGVNNEQFF,TGTGCCAGCAGCTTGTTCCAGGGTGTTAATAATGAGCAGTTCTTC
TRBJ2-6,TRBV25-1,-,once,CASSDVGAGANVLTF,TGTGCCAGCAGTGATGTCGGGGCTGGGGCCAACGTCCTGACTTTC
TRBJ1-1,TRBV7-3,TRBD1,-,CASSLTGQTMNTEAFF,TGTGCCAGCAGCTTAACGGGACAGACTATGAACACTGAAGCTTTCTTT
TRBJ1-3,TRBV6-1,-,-,CASSDRGRGTGNTIYF,TGTGCCAGCAGTGACCGGGGCAGGGGAACTGGAAACACCATATATTTT
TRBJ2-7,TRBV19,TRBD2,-,CASSMSSGIAYEQYF,TGTGCCAGTAGTATGAGTAGCGGGATCGCCTACGAGCAGTACTTC
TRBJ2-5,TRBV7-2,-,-,CASSLVRGLGETQYF,TGTGCCAGCAGCTTAGTTAGGGGACTTGGAGAGACCCAGTACTTC
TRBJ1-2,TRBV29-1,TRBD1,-,CSVEVAQDRADTF,TGCAGCGTTGAAGTGGCCCAAGACAGGGCGGACACCTTC
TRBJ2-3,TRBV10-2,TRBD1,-,CASTADRAIPDTQYF,TGCGCCAGCACCGCCGACAGGGCGATCCCAGATACGCAGTATTTT
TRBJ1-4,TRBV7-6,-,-,CASSLVSQEKLFF,TGTGCCAGCAGCTTAGTTTCGCAGGAAAAACTGTTTTTT